This record concerns one T cell receptor beta chain sequence. Its specificity is not known. These data are taken from a study of blood T cells in healthy people across ages. Study-level results: There were more naive CD4+ cells and higher diversity in long-lived donors than in aged donors. Expanded clonotype shifts may have been confounded, as the donors had an unknown CMV status.

Germline lookup yields CDR1 SGHTA and CDR2 FQGTGA. V was cut by 5 bases and J by 2 bases, with 9 bases left in between. The CDR3 sequence is 14 residues long. With a J-beta primer mix and a sample-barcoded 5' primer, a second PCR ran roughly 6 to 12 cycles. One entry per CDR3 protein results from TCRdb running MiXCR on the 5' RACE reads. Found here are some 560,000 distinct CDR3 sequences, about 27% of them singletons; the top ten hold 3% to 4%. These same records also appear under a second study, on T cells of mothers and their children. That report adds: Pairs that are related and pairs that are unrelated have TCR recombination output shaped similarly by thymic selection.

The chain is built from TRBV7-3 and TRBJ2-2, with unresolved D. Sequencing was carried out using blood. This clonotype originated in a boy between 2 and 10 years old in good health. The CDR3 protein is CASSPSVNTGELFF. CDR3 coding DNA: TGTGCCAGCAGCCCGTCCGTCAACACCGGGGAGCTGTTTTTT.